The 4 T cell receptor beta chains below come from one sample, sequenced in a study of T cell changes during pregnancy in multiple sclerosis. Measured with immunoSEQ multiplex PCR; TCRdb has only the in-frame clones, and not every one. Of 65,000 to 80,000 clones in the sample, approximately 94% were seen once. The starting material was CD4+ T cells from peripheral blood mononuclear cells, obtained before pregnancy. The source is a female donor with multiple sclerosis, enrolled in a pregnancy study.

The chain carries TRBV5-5 and TRBJ2-7; 10 bases align to TRBD1. The germline gives CDR1 SGHKS, CDR2 YYEKEE (reference sequence). The CDR3 consists of 14 residues. V lost 5 bases, J lost 6 bases, and 8 bases stayed unmatched. The CDR3 DNA follows: TGTGCCAGCAGTCTCATGACAGGGGGCAGCGAGCAGTACTTC. Protein: CASSLMTGGSEQYF.

The chain joins TRBV7-2 to TRBJ2-5, with 8 bases aligning to TRBD1. Germline CDR1 and CDR2: SGHTA and FQGNSA. After removal of 6 bases from V and 1 base from J, the junction contained 1 base not matched to a gene. This CDR3 contains 13 residues. DNA of the CDR3: TGTGCCAGCAGAACAGGGGGCCAAGAGACCCAGTACTTC. It is translated as CASRTGGQETQYF.

This clone was seen only once. The V and J genes are TRBV7-6 and TRBJ2-7; TRBD2 aligns across 8 bases. This CDR3 region has 15 residues. V dropped 1 base and J dropped 4; count of bases not matched to a gene: 6. From germline, CDR1 is SGHVS and CDR2 FNYEAQ. The CDR3 protein is CASSLGGGGPYEQYF. The CDR3 bases are TGTGCCAGCAGCTTAGGTGGCGGGGGGCCTTACGAGCAGTACTTC.

The chain is built from TRBV30 and TRBJ2-3; 10 positions agree with TRBD2. The CDR3 length is 17 residues. The junction had 6 bases not matched to a gene; V was cut back by 0 bases and J by 0 bases. The germline gives CDR1 GTSNPN, CDR2 SVGIG (reference sequence). CDR3 coding DNA: TGTGCCTGGAGTGTTCTAGCGGGGGTCGGGAGCACAGATACGCAGTATTTT. As protein: CAWSVLAGVGSTDTQYF.